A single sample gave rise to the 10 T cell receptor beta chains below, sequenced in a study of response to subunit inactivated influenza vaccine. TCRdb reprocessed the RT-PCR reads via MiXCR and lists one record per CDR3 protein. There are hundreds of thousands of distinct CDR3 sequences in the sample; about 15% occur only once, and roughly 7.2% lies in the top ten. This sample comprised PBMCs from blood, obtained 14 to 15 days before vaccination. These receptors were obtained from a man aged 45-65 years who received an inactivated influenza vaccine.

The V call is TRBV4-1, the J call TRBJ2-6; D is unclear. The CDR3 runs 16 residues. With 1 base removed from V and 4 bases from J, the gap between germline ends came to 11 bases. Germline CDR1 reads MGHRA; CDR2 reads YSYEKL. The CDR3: CASSQVGSTGANVLTF. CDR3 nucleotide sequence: TGCGCCAGCAGCCAAGTAGGATCGACCGGGGCCAACGTCCTGACTTTC.

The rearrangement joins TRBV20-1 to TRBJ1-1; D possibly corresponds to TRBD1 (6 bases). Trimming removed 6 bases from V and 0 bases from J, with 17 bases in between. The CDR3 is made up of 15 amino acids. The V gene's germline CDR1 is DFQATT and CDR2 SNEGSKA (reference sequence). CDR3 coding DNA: TGCAGTGCGAAACCAGGGGCGGGGATGAACACTGAAGCTTTCTTT. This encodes CSAKPGAGMNTEAFF.

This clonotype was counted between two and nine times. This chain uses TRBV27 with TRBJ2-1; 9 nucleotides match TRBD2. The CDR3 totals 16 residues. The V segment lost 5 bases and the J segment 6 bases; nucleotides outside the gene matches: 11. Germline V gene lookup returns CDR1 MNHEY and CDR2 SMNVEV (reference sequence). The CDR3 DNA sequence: TGTGCCAGCAGTACGTTCCCCCTGACTAGCGGCAATGAGCAGTTCTTC. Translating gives CASSTFPLTSGNEQFF.

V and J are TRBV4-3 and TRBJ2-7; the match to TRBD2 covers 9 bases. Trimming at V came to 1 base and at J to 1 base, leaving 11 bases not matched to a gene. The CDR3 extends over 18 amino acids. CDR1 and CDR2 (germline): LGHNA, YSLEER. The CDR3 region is CASSQVGGTTSGSYEQYF. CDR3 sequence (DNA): TGCGCCAGCAGCCAAGTAGGAGGAACGACTAGCGGATCCTACGAGCAGTACTTC.

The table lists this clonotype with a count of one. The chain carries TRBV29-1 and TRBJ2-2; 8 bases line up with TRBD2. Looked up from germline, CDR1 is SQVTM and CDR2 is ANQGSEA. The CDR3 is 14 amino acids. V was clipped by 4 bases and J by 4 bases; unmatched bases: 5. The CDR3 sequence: CSVAVRGGTGELFF. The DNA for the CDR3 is TGCAGCGTTGCTGTTCGGGGGGGCACCGGGGAGCTGTTTTTT.

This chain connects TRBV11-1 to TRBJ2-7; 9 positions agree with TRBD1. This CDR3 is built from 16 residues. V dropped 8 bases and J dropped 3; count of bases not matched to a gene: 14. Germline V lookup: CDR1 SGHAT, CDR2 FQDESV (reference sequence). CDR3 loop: CASSPRPGQGVYEQYF. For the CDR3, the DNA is TGTGCCAGCTCACCCCGGCCGGGACAGGGAGTCTACGAGCAGTACTTC.

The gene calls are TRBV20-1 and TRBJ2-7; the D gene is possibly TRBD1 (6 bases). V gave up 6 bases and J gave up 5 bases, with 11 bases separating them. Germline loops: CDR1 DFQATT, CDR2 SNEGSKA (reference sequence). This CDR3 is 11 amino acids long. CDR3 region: CSADRDNEQYF. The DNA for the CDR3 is TGCAGTGCGGATCGGGACAACGAGCAGTACTTC.

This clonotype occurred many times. The CDR3 here is CSAWDTLSSYEQYF. The CDR3 nucleotides read TGCAGTGCTTGGGACACCCTGAGCTCCTACGAGCAGTACTTC. The chain couples TRBV20-1 to TRBJ2-7, with D possibly matching TRBD1 (6 bases). CDR1 and CDR2 from the germline V gene are DFQATT and SNEGSKA (reference sequence). There are 14 residues in the CDR3. Between the trimmed V and J ends, which lost 5 bases and 0 bases, there was a span of 14 bases.

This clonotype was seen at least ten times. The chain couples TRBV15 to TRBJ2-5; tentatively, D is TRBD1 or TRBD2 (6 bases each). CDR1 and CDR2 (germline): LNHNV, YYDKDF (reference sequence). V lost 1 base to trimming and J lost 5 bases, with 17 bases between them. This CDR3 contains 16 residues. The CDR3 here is CATSRVGGGGSETQYF. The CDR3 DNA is TGTGCCACCAGCAGAGTAGGTGGAGGGGGTTCGGAGACCCAGTACTTC.

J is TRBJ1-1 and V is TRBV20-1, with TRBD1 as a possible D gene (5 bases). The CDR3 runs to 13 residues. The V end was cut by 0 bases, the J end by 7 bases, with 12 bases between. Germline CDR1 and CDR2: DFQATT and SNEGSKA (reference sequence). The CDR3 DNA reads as TGCAGTGCTAGAGATGGGGACGAGGTTGAAGCTTTCTTT. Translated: CSARDGDEVEAFF.